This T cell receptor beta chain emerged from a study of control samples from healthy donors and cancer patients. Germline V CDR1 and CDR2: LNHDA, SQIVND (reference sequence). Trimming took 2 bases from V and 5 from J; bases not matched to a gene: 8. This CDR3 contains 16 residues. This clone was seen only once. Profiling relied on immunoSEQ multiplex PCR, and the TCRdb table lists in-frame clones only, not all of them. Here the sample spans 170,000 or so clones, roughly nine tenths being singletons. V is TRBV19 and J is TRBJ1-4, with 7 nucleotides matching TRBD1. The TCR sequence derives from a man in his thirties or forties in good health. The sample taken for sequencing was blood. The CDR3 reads CASSISRQGVNEKLFF. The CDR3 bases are TGTGCCAGTAGTATATCCCGACAGGGAGTGAATGAAAAACTGTTTTTT.